The entry below gives a single TCR beta chain sequence along with its context. This sample is drawn from a study of blood T cell repertoires in COVID-19. Study background: There were acute and convalescent COVID-19 samples, and they came from the United States, Italy and Spain.

Enrolled through a virtual design, the participants were between 18 and 89 years of age and came from under 25 US areas. Trimming took 3 bases from V and 0 from J; bases not matched to a gene: 8. Germline assignment: CDR1 SGHDT and CDR2 YYEEEE. This CDR3 is 17 amino acids long. Methods used by the authors: Cell counts per sample came from amplifying reference gene primers. The table came from immunoSEQ multiplex PCR; TCRdb's copy has only in-frame clones and leaves some out. V, J and clone size reflect that table, while D and trimming were determined from the DNA. The table includes 250,000 or so clones, around 88% detected once.

The sequenced material came from PBMCs or T cells enriched from blood (not recorded which). The TCR was taken from a woman aged 35 to 49 with acute COVID-19. The V call is TRBV5-6, the J call TRBJ2-1; the match to TRBD2 covers 8 bases. This CDR3 reads CASSSGLAFLSYNEQFF. CDR3 DNA sequence: TGTGCCAGCAGCTCCGGACTAGCCTTTCTCTCCTACAATGAGCAGTTCTTC. The full variable domain, its missing parts supplied by reference TRBV5-6 and TRBJ2-1, is DAGVTQSPTHLIKTRGQQVTLRCSPKSGHDTVSWYQQALGQGPQFIFQYYEEEERQRGNFPDRFSGHQFPNYSSELNVNALLLGDSALYLCASSSGLAFLSYNEQFFGPGTRLTVL.